Listed below are T cell receptor beta chains from one sample, sequenced in a study of blood T cell repertoires in COVID-19. The table came from immunoSEQ multiplex PCR; TCRdb's copy has only in-frame clones and leaves some out. The table shows roughly 180,000 clones, with around 94% occurring only once. Material: peripheral blood. These receptors came from a man aged 30 to 45 with COVID-19, enrolled during active disease. The CDR3 runs from the conserved cysteine through the conserved F or W. The D gene is left open where the match is weak. For some rows the clone size is stated as once, few or many, or as a class when expanded; others skip it.

V	size	D	J	DNA	CDR3
TRBV20-1	-	-	TRBJ1-5	TGCAGTGCTAGTTCTCGGACAATTTTTTATCAGCCCCAGCATTTT	CSASSRTIFYQPQHF
TRBV6-5	-	-	TRBJ1-2	TGTGCCAGCATGGACATGAAACAGGGAAGGTATGGCTACACCTTC	CASMDMKQGRYGYTF
TRBV25-1	-	-	TRBJ1-2	TGTGCCAGCAGTGAAAGAGCGATCTATGGCTACACCTTC	CASSERAIYGYTF
TRBV20-1	-	TRBD1	TRBJ1-1	TGCAGTGCCCTACAGGGGATAGAAGCTTTCTTT	CSALQGIEAFF
TRBV19	once	-	TRBJ1-6	TGTGCCAGTAGTATACTTGCGAATCTATATAATTCACCCCTCCACTTT	CASSILANLYNSPLHF
TRBV7-9	-	TRBD1	TRBJ2-3	TGTGCCAGCAGCTTCACAGGGGCGACAGATACGCAGTATTTT	CASSFTGATDTQYF
TRBV3-1/TRBV3-2	-	TRBD2	TRBJ2-3	TGTGCCAGCAGCACCCAGCGGGGGAGCACAGATACGCAGTATTTT	CASSTQRGSTDTQYF
TRBV4-2	-	TRBD1	TRBJ1-2	TGTGCCAGCAGCCAAGCAATAGGTCCAGGGGGTTTCGGAGGCTACACCTTC	CASSQAIGPGGFGGYTF
TRBV19	-	TRBD2	TRBJ2-5	TGTGCCAGTATGCGGGACTACACCTCGGAGACCCAGTACTTC	CASMRDYTSETQYF
TRBV3-1/TRBV3-2	-	TRBD1	TRBJ1-2	TGTGCCAGCAGCCACCCGGACAGGGAATTGAGTGGCTACACCTTC	CASSHPDRELSGYTF
TRBV6-6	-	-	TRBJ2-7	TGTGCCAGCAGATCAGGGCACGGAAGCTCCTACGAGCAGTACTTC	CASRSGHGSSYEQYF
TRBV6-1	-	TRBD1	TRBJ2-1	TGTGCCAGCAGTTCTACGGGACAGGGATCCAATGAGCAGTTCTTC	CASSSTGQGSNEQFF
TRBV14	-	-	TRBJ2-1	TGTGCCAGCAGCCGAGTCGGTCTGCCGGCGGTTGAGCAGTTCTTC	CASSRVGLPAVEQFF
TRBV2	-	TRBD1	TRBJ1-4	TGTGCCAGCAGTGTGGGACAGGGGCTTGAAAAACTGTTTTTT	CASSVGQGLEKLFF
TRBV5-1	-	TRBD1	TRBJ1-2	TGCGCCAGCAGCCCGGCCGGGGACAGGGCGACGGGCTACACCTTC	CASSPAGDRATGYTF
TRBV10-3	once	TRBD1	TRBJ2-7	TGTGCCATCAGCCCCGGGACAGGGGCCTACGAGCAGTACTTC	CAISPGTGAYEQYF
TRBV27	-	TRBD1	TRBJ2-7	TGTGCCAGCAGTTCGGACAGGGGCCCAGGCGGAGAGCAGTACTTC	CASSSDRGPGGEQYF
TRBV5-1	-	-	TRBJ1-2	TGCGCCAGCAGCTTAAATCTTGGGGCCCGCTGCACCTTC	CASSLNLGARCTF
TRBV6-2/TRBV6-3	-	-	TRBJ2-5	TGTGCCAGCAGTACCCCGGGACTTCGGGAGACCCAGTACTTC	CASSTPGLRETQYF
TRBV24-1	-	-	TRBJ2-1	TGTGCCACCAGTGAGGGACACGACAATGAGCAGTTCTTC	CATSEGHDNEQFF
TRBV6-1	-	TRBD2	TRBJ2-3	TGTGCCAGCAGTGAAGGGAGCGGGGGGGCCGCAGATACGCAGTATTTT	CASSEGSGGAADTQYF
TRBV5-1	-	-	TRBJ1-1	TGCGCCAGCAGTTGGGGAGACCGGGACACGAACACTGAAGCTTTCTTT	CASSWGDRDTNTEAFF
TRBV5-1	-	TRBD2	TRBJ2-3	TGCGCCAGCAGCTACGAGCGGGGGACCACAGATACGCAGTATTTT	CASSYERGTTDTQYF
TRBV6-2/TRBV6-3	once	TRBD1	TRBJ1-5	TGTGCCAGCAGTCCGACAGGGGGACATCAGCCCCAGCATTTT	CASSPTGGHQPQHF
TRBV6-6	-	-	TRBJ1-4	TGTGCCAGCAGCCTACGGGGCGGACAGCTAGGGGAAAAACTGTTTTTT	CASSLRGGQLGEKLFF